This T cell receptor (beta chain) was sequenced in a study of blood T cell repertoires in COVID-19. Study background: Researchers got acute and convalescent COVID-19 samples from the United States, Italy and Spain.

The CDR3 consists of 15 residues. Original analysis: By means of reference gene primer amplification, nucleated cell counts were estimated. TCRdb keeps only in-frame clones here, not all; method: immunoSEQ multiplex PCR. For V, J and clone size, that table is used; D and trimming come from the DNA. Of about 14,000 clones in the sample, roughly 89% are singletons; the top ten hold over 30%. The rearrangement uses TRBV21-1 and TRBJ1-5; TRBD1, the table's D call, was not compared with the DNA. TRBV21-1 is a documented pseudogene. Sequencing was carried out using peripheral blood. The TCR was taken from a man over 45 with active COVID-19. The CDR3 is CASSKRQVCNQPQHF. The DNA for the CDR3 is TGTGCCAGCAGCAAAAGACAGGTTTGCAATCAGCCCCAGCATTTT.